The rows below give T cell receptor beta chains drawn from one sample of a study of T cells in Graves' hyperthyroidism and ophthalmopathy. A single record per CDR3 protein comes from TCRdb applying MiXCR to the multiplex PCR reads. In the table there are 530,000 or so distinct CDR3 sequences, around 22% of which are singletons. Sequencing input: blood. These TCRs come from a woman aged 30 to 39 with Graves' ophthalmopathy. Both conserved end residues are part of each CDR3. The D gene is left open where the match is weak. Clone size is not always given. Where it is, it says once, few, many or a class for expanded clones.

D gene	clone size	V gene	J gene	CDR3 DNA	CDR3 protein
.	many	TRBV6-1	TRBJ2-7	TGTGCCAGCTCGGGGCCAGGCGGTTACGAGCAGTACTTC	CASSGPGGYEQYF
TRBD2	.	TRBV20-1	TRBJ2-2	TGCAGTGCTAAAGGCGGGGGAACCACCGGGGAGCTGTTTTTT	CSAKGGGTTGELFF
TRBD1	few	TRBV19	TRBJ2-7	TGTGCCAGTAATTCCGGGACAGGGCGCGGCGAGCAGTACTTC	CASNSGTGRGEQYF
.	many	TRBV7-9	TRBJ1-2	TGTGCCAGCAGCTTCTCTGGGCCCGATGGCTACACCTTC	CASSFSGPDGYTF
.	many	TRBV7-2	TRBJ2-3	TGTGCCAGCAGCTTAGCCCTAGCGACAAGCACAGATACGCAGTATTTT	CASSLALATSTDTQYF
.	many	TRBV5-1	TRBJ1-2	TGCGCCAGCAGCTTATCCCCGGGAAATGGCTACACCTTC	CASSLSPGNGYTF
TRBD2	many	TRBV12-3/TRBV12-4	TRBJ2-7	TGTGCCAGCAGTATCAGCGGGAGGGAGCAGTACTTC	CASSISGREQYF
TRBD1	few	TRBV4-1	TRBJ2-2	TGCGCCAGCAGCCAACTACAGGGGGTCACCGGGGAGCTGTGTTTT	CASSQLQGVTGELCF
.	.	TRBV20-1	TRBJ2-5	TGCAGTGCTAGAGGAGGACTGGAGTTGGAGACCCAGTACTTC	CSARGGLELETQYF
.	.	TRBV3-1	TRBJ2-7	TGTGCCAGCAGCCACACCTCCTACGAGCAGTACTTC	CASSHTSYEQYF
.	many	TRBV27	TRBJ2-7	TGTGCCAGCAGTTCTATCTCTTCTCCCTACGAGCAGTACTTC	CASSSISSPYEQYF
TRBD1	few	TRBV6-1	TRBJ2-7	TGTGCCAGCAGTGTGACAGGGGTCACCTACGAGCAGTACTTC	CASSVTGVTYEQYF
.	.	TRBV2	TRBJ1-3	TGTGCCAGCAGTGAGCAGGGTCCCGAACTCTCTGGAAACACCATATATTTT	CASSEQGPELSGNTIYF
.	.	TRBV28	TRBJ1-2	TGTGCCAGCAGTTCCCACACTTCCTCGGGCTATGGCTACACCTTC	CASSSHTSSGYGYTF
.	many	TRBV7-6	TRBJ2-6	TGTGCCAGCAGCAGGGCAGATCTCTCTGGGGCCAACGTCCTGACTTTC	CASSRADLSGANVLTF
TRBD1	many	TRBV28	TRBJ1-2	TGTGCCAGCAGACGACAGGGCTCAGCTAACTATGGCTACACCTTC	CASRRQGSANYGYTF
.	.	TRBV19	TRBJ1-1	TGTGCCAGTAGTAACGTCCAGGACACTGAAGCTTTCTTT	CASSNVQDTEAFF
.	.	TRBV12-5	TRBJ2-7	TGTGCTAGTGGCGGGAGTCTCCACGAGCAGTACTTC	CASGGSLHEQYF
.	many	TRBV6-5	TRBJ1-1	TGTGCCAGCCTACCGCCGGGGGTAAAGACTGAAGCTTTCTTT	CASLPPGVKTEAFF
.	many	TRBV28	TRBJ2-7	TGTGCCAGCAGGGGGGGGCCCGACGAGCAGTACTTC	CASRGGPDEQYF
TRBD2	few	TRBV4-1	TRBJ2-2	TGCGCCAGCAGCCAGGGACTAGCGGGGCGGGTCGGGGAGCTGTTTTTT	CASSQGLAGRVGELFF
.	many	TRBV11-2	TRBJ2-7	TGTGCCAGCAGCTTAGATCAGGGGCGTTACGAGCAGTACTTC	CASSLDQGRYEQYF
.	many	TRBV6-1	TRBJ1-5	TGTGCCAGCAGTGAAGGGGGGGCAGGCGTTTACAATCAGCCCCAGCATTTT	CASSEGGAGVYNQPQHF
.	once	TRBV2	TRBJ1-5	TGTGCCAGCAGTGAAGTAGGTCAAAATCAGCCCCAGCATTTT	CASSEVGQNQPQHF
.	many	TRBV7-9	TRBJ1-3	TGTGCCAGCAGCTTAGTAGGCGGCTTCTCTGGAAACACCATATATTTT	CASSLVGGFSGNTIYF
.	few	TRBV7-2	TRBJ1-6	TGTGCCAGCAGCTCAGGACTGAATTCACCCCTCCACTTT	CASSSGLNSPLHF
.	.	TRBV2	TRBJ1-5	TGTGCCAGCAGTGATGGCCAGGTTCAGCCCCAGGATTTT	CASSDGQVQPQDF
.	.	TRBV13	TRBJ2-2	TGTGCCAGCAGCCCAGCGGGCGGGGAGCTGTTTTTT	CASSPAGGELFF
.	many	TRBV6-1	TRBJ1-1	TGTGCCAGCAGTGATGTTCAGGGGTTCACTGAAGCTTTCTTT	CASSDVQGFTEAFF
.	many	TRBV11-3	TRBJ1-1	TGTGCCAGCAGGCCAGTCCCACCTCTGAACACTGAAGCTTTCTTT	CASRPVPPLNTEAFF
TRBD1	many	TRBV7-3	TRBJ1-1	TGTGCCAGCAGCTTAATCCAGGGGGCATCTGAAGCTTTCTTT	CASSLIQGASEAFF
.	few	TRBV9	TRBJ1-6	TGTGCCAGCAGCGTAGATCGTTCACCCCTCCACTTT	CASSVDRSPLHF
.	many	TRBV9	TRBJ1-2	TGTGCCAGCAGCGTCCTACCTTCGATGCCAGGGGATGGCTACACCTTC	CASSVLPSMPGDGYTF
.	many	TRBV20-1	TRBJ1-2	TGCAGTGCTAGGGGGGGCTATGGCTACACCTTC	CSARGGYGYTF
.	many	TRBV27	TRBJ2-4	TGTGCCAGCAGTTTATCGGAAAACACAAGAGTATACATTCAGTACTTC	CASSLSENTRVYIQYF